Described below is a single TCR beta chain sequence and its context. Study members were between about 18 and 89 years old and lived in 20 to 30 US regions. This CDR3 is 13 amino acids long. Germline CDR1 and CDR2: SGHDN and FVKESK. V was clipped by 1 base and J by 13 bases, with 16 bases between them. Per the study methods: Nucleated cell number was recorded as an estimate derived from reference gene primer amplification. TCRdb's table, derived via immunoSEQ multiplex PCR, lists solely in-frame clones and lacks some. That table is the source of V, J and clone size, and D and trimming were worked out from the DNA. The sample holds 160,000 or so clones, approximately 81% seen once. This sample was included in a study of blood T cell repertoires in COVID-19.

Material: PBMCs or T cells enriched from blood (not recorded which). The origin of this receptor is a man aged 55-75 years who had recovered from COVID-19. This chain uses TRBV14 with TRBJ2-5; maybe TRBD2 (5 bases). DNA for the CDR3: TGTGCCAGCAGCCAAGTTCCCCGGGATAAGGTGTACTTC. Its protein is CASSQVPRDKVYF.